What follows describes a single T cell receptor beta chain. Here immunoSEQ multiplex PCR was the method, and the copy in TCRdb shows in-frame clones only, minus some. The data contain roughly 200,000 clones, around 78% of them seen just once; the ten biggest clones take up 2.8%. The data are from a study of blood T cell repertoires in COVID-19. Study summary: Samples representing acute and convalescent COVID-19 were sourced from the United States, Italy and Spain. PBMCs, B-cell-depleted T cells, or T cells provided the cDNA or gDNA that made up the material.

The V and J ends lost 9 bases and 3 bases, in that order; junction bases with no gene match: 10. The germline V gene has CDR1 LNHDA and CDR2 SQIVND (reference sequence). This CDR3 is built from 14 residues. The V gene is TRBV19, the J gene TRBJ1-2, with TRBD1 matching over 7 bases. The receptor was derived from a woman of 80 years or more with active or convalescent COVID-19. Material: peripheral blood. The CDR3: CASIRQGGDYGYTF. CDR3 nucleotides: TGTGCCAGCATCAGACAGGGAGGAGACTATGGCTACACCTTC.